The clone carrying this TCR beta chain was counted between two and nine times. The antigen is unknown. The sample comes from a study of identical twins. Study-wide results and caveats: Analyses based on zero insertions could be partly confounded by invariant MAIT and iNKT cells.

There are 17 residues in the CDR3. V lost 7 bases, J lost 1 base, and 18 bases lay in between. CDR1 KGHDR and CDR2 SFDVKD come from the germline V gene. Template switching supplied a universal primer site; unique molecular identifiers were carried on the cDNA. TCRdb used MiXCR to reprocess the 5' RACE reads, holding one entry per CDR3 protein. The data hold about 900,000 distinct CDR3 sequences, with approximately 13% observed a single time. These data are also associated with another study on yellow fever vaccine responses in identical twins.

Material for sequencing was PBMCs. This TCR derives from a woman under 30 in good health. The chain couples TRBV24-1 to TRBJ2-2; D may match TRBD1 or TRBD2 (5 bases each). The CDR3 nucleotides read TGTGCCACCAGACCCCGAGGGGCGGATAAGAACACCGGGGAGCTGTTTTTT. Amino acid sequence: CATRPRGADKNTGELFF.